What follows are 14 T cell receptor beta chains derived from one specimen sequenced in a study of regulatory dendritic cells for organ transplantation. Sorted T cells were CFSE-labeled and cultured approximately five days with allogeneic regulatory or mature dendritic cells at 1:10. No antigens are known for them. Sequencing was performed with immunoSEQ multiplex PCR; in TCRdb, only in-frame clones are kept and a portion is missing. Here the sample spans 20,000 to 25,000 clones, about 85% being singletons. Sequenced material: naive CD4+ T cells from blood cultured with dendritic cells. Subset in this sample: CD45RA+ naive T cells. The receptors were sampled from a human donor in good health.

This chain connects TRBV2 to TRBJ1-1, with 9 positions matching TRBD1. Germline CDR1 and CDR2: SNHLY and FYNNEI. V trimming: 6 bases; J trimming: 4 bases; junction bases outside the gene matches: 6. The CDR3 has 14 residues. CDR3 amino acids: CASSMTGGSTEAFF. The CDR3 DNA follows: TGTGCCAGCAGCATGACAGGGGGGAGCACTGAAGCTTTCTTT.

The chain uses TRBV6-5 and TRBJ1-2, with D possibly matching TRBD1 (5 bases). Trimming cost V 1 base and J 2 bases, with 8 bases left between them. Germline V gives CDR1 MNHEY, CDR2 SVGAGI. The CDR3 runs to 14 residues. The CDR3 nucleotides read TGTGCCAGCAGTTACTTGGCAGGGAACTATGGCTACACCTTC. This sequence encodes CASSYLAGNYGYTF.

The chain employs TRBV4-1 and TRBJ1-2; D is ambiguous. CDR1 is MGHRA, CDR2 YSYEKL, per germline. Trimming removed 2 bases from V and 2 bases from J, with 18 bases in between. This CDR3 region has 17 residues. DNA of the CDR3: TGCGCCAGCAGCCAAACGACACCTCATCTGTTAAACTATGGCTACACCTTC. Translated: CASSQTTPHLLNYGYTF.

This chain connects TRBV9 to TRBJ1-2; 7 positions agree with TRBD1. The germline CDR1 and CDR2 sequences are SGDLS and YYNGEE. Unmatched junction bases numbered 16, after V lost 4 bases and J lost 7 bases. CDR3 length equals 16 residues. In DNA, the CDR3 is TGTGCCAGCAGCCCCCGGGGGGCAGGGGGAAGAGGTGGCTACACCTTC. Its translation: CASSPRGAGGRGGYTF.

This clone was detected only a few times. The chain carries TRBV30 and TRBJ1-5; D remains unclear. The germline V gene encodes CDR1 GTSNPN and CDR2 SVGIG (reference sequence). V was cut by 5 bases and J by 4 bases, with 9 bases left in between. The CDR3 has 12 residues. CDR3 loop: CAWSQTNQPQHF. The CDR3 region has the DNA TGTGCCTGGTCACAGACTAATCAGCCCCAGCATTTT.

DNA of the CDR3: TGTGCCAGTAGTCCGACAGGCAACACCGGGGAGCTGTTTTTT. It is translated as CASSPTGNTGELFF. The chain employs TRBV19 and TRBJ2-2, with a possible D match to TRBD1 (6 bases). V lost 5 bases and J 2 bases, leaving 9 bases between the germline ends. In germline, CDR1 is LNHDA, CDR2 SQIVND (reference sequence). This CDR3 region has 14 residues.

About this clone: The sample holds other DNA sequences that translate to the same CDR3. V is TRBV5-1 and J is TRBJ1-1; D perhaps matches TRBD1 (6 bases). The germline gives CDR1 SGHRS, CDR2 YFSETQ. V was clipped by 4 bases and J by 5 bases, with 18 bases between them. This CDR3 region has 15 residues. The CDR3 DNA follows: TGCGCCAGCAGCCCATTAATACCGCAGGGGACTGAAGCTTTCTTT. It encodes CASSPLIPQGTEAFF.

This chain links TRBV5-8 with TRBJ2-2, with 9 bases identical to TRBD2. CDR1 and CDR2 from the germline V gene are SGHTS and YDEGEE. The V and J ends lost 4 bases and 3 bases, in that order; junction bases with no gene match: 10. The CDR3 loop spans 17 amino acids. CDR3 in amino acids: CASSRKGLAGDTGELFF. The DNA for the CDR3 is TGTGCCAGCAGCAGGAAGGGACTAGCAGGAGACACCGGGGAGCTGTTTTTT.

The chain links TRBV6-1 to TRBJ1-1; perhaps TRBD1 as D (6 bases). Germline lookup yields CDR1 MNHNS and CDR2 SASEGT. The CDR3 has 15 amino acids. Trimming took 3 bases from V and 4 from J, leaving 15 bases between them. The CDR3 is CASSEMDSGSTEAFF. The DNA of the CDR3 is TGTGCCAGCAGTGAGATGGACAGTGGGTCCACTGAAGCTTTCTTT.

Only one count was recorded for this clone. The chain couples TRBV25-1 to TRBJ2-7; D is uncertain. V lost 9 bases to trimming and J lost 1 base, with 10 bases between them. In germline, CDR1 is MGHDK, CDR2 SYGVNS. The CDR3 has 12 amino acids. The CDR3 DNA reads as TGTGCCAGTGAGACTGGTTCCTACGAGCAGTACTTC. This gives the protein CASETGSYEQYF.

This CDR3 reads CASSPQNRRGEQFF. In nucleotides, the CDR3 is TGTGCCAGCTCACCTCAAAATCGAAGGGGGGAGCAGTTCTTC. The chain recombines TRBV18 with TRBJ2-1; possibly TRBD1 for D (6 bases). V dropped 3 bases and J dropped 10 bases, with 16 bases sitting between them. CDR1 is KGHSH and CDR2 is LQKENI in the germline V gene. CDR3 length: 14 residues. Full variable domain (missing parts from reference TRBV18 and TRBJ2-1): NAGVMQNPRHLVRRRGQEARLRCSPMKGHSHVYWYRQLPEEGLKFMVYLQKENIIDESGMPKERFSAEFPKEGPSILRIQQVVRGDSAAYFCASSPQNRRGEQFFGPGTRLTVL.

The chain employs TRBV6-5 and TRBJ1-2, with a possible D match to TRBD1 (6 bases). Looked up from germline, CDR1 is MNHEY and CDR2 is SVGAGI. The CDR3 spans 13 residues. With 6 bases removed from V and 0 bases from J, the gap between germline ends came to 8 bases. This chain's CDR3 is CASSRQANYGYTF. In DNA form, the CDR3 reads TGTGCCAGCAGCAGACAGGCTAACTATGGCTACACCTTC.

This chain connects TRBV6-5 to TRBJ2-1; 7 nucleotides match TRBD1. The CDR3 loop spans 15 amino acids. V dropped 5 bases and J dropped 5; count of bases not matched to a gene: 9. In germline, CDR1 is MNHEY, CDR2 SVGAGI. CDR3 coding DNA: TGTGCCAGCAGTCGGACAGGATCCAGGGACAATGAGCAGTTCTTC. Its protein product is CASSRTGSRDNEQFF.

The sample holds one count of this clone. CDR3 DNA sequence: TGTGCTAGTGGTTTGGGACAAAGCTCCTACAATGAGCAGTTCTTC. It is translated as CASGLGQSSYNEQFF. The V gene is TRBV12-5, the J gene TRBJ2-1; D is unresolved. The CDR3 contains 15 residues. The germline V gene has CDR1 LGHNT and CDR2 FRNRAP. V shed 1 base and J shed 0 bases, with 7 bases lying between them.